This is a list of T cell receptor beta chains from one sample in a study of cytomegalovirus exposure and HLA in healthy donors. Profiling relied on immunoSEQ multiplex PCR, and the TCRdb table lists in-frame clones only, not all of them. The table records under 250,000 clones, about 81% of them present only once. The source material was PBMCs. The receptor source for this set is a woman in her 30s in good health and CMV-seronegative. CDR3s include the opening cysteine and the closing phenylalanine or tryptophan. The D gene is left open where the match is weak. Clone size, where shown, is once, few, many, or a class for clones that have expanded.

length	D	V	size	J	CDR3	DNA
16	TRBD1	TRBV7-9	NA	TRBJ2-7	CASSRPVGTGEGEQYF	TGTGCCAGCAGCCGGCCGGTGGGGACAGGGGAGGGCGAGCAGTACTTC
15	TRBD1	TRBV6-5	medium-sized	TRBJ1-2	CASRTPRTGGSGYTF	TGTGCCAGCAGAACACCGAGGACAGGGGGTTCGGGCTACACCTTC
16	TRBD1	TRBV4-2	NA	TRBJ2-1	CASSQGMTGVYNEQFF	TGTGCCAGCAGCCAAGGGATGACAGGGGTGTACAATGAGCAGTTCTTC
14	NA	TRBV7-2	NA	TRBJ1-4	CASSLGSFNEKLFF	TGTGCCAGCAGCTTGGGCAGCTTTAATGAAAAACTGTTTTTT
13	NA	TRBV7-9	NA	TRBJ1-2	CASSFWTVDGYTF	TGTGCCAGCAGCTTCTGGACAGTCGACGGCTACACCTTC
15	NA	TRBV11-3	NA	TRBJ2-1	CASSLESAGSGEQFF	TGTGCCAGCAGCTTAGAAAGTGCAGGGTCGGGCGAGCAGTTCTTC
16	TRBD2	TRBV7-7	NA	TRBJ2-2	CASSVLTSGGAGELFF	TGTGCCAGCAGCGTCTTGACTAGCGGGGGGGCCGGGGAGCTGTTTTTT
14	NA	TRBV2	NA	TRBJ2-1	CASLGRGPYNEQFF	TGTGCCAGCCTGGGGAGAGGCCCCTACAATGAGCAGTTCTTC
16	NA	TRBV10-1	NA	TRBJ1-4	CASSESRQPGGEKLFF	TGCGCCAGCAGTGAGTCGAGACAGCCGGGAGGTGAAAAACTGTTTTTT
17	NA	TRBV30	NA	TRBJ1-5	CAWRPRDGLAYNQPQHF	TGTGCCTGGAGACCCCGGGACGGACTAGCCTACAATCAGCCCCAGCATTTT
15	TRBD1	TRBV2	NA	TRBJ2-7	CASRTPGGLTYEQYF	TGTGCCAGCAGAACCCCAGGGGGCCTCACCTACGAGCAGTACTTC
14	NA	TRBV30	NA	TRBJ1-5	CAWTQGLRNQPQHF	TGTGCCTGGACCCAGGGACTACGGAATCAGCCCCAGCATTTT
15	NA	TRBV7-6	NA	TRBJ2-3	CASRAQGSYTDTQYF	TGTGCCAGCAGGGCCCAGGGGAGCTACACAGATACGCAGTATTTT
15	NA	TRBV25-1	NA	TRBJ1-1	CASRITTSPRSEAFF	TGTGCCAGCCGAATTACCACGTCCCCGAGGTCTGAAGCTTTCTTT
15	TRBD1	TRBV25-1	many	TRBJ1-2	CASSELTGGNYGYTF	TGTGCCAGCAGTGAATTAACAGGGGGTAACTATGGCTACACCTTC
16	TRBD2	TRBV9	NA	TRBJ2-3	CASSVRAGARSDTQYF	TGTGCCAGCAGCGTTAGAGCGGGAGCCCGGTCCGATACGCAGTATTTT
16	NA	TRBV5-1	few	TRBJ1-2	CASNTHTGRDNYGYTF	TGCGCCAGCAACACCCATACCGGGAGGGATAACTATGGCTACACCTTC
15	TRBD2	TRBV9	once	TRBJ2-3	CASSPTSGMVDTQYF	TGTGCCAGCAGCCCGACTAGCGGGATGGTAGATACGCAGTATTTT
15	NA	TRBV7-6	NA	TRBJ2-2	CASSLGMEGTGELFF	TGTGCCAGCAGCTTGGGTATGGAGGGAACCGGGGAGCTGTTTTTT
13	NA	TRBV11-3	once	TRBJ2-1	CASSLSGSNEQFF	TGTGCCAGCAGCCTCAGCGGCTCCAATGAGCAGTTCTTC
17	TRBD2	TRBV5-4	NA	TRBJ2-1	CASSLGGLAGRTNEQFF	TGTGCCAGCAGCTTAGGAGGACTAGCGGGGAGGACGAATGAGCAGTTCTTC
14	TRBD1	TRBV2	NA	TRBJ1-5	CASRETGANQPQHF	TGTGCCAGCAGGGAAACAGGGGCCAATCAGCCCCAGCATTTT
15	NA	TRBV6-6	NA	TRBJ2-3	CASSYLGRGTDTQYF	TGTGCCAGCAGTTACTTGGGCAGGGGCACAGATACGCAGTATTTT
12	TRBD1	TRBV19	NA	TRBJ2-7	CATRDRVYEQYF	TGTGCCACTCGGGACAGGGTGTACGAGCAGTACTTC
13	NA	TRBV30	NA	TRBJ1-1	CAWEAGRNTEAFF	TGTGCCTGGGAGGCCGGAAGGAACACTGAAGCTTTCTTT
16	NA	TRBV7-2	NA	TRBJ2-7	CASSLAAQDSAYEQYF	TGTGCCAGCAGCTTAGCGGCCCAAGACTCAGCCTACGAGCAGTACTTC
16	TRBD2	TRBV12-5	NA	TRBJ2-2	CASGPREGVNTGELFF	TGTGCTAGTGGTCCGAGGGAGGGTGTCAACACCGGGGAGCTGTTTTTT
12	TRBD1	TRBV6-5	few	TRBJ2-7	CASSGTGEEQYF	TGTGCCAGCTCGGGGACAGGGGAAGAGCAGTACTTC
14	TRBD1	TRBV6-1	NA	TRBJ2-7	CASSRDRLSYEQYF	TGTGCCAGCAGCCGGGACAGACTCTCCTACGAGCAGTACTTC
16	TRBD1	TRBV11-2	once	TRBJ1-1	CASSRTGGLGDTEAFF	TGTGCCAGCAGCCGTACAGGGGGGTTGGGAGACACTGAAGCTTTCTTT
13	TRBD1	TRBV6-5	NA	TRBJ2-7	CASRQGQFYEQYF	TGTGCCAGCAGACAGGGACAGTTCTACGAGCAGTACTTC
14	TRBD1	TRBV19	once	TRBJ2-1	CATDDRGTYNEQFF	TGTGCCACGGACGACAGGGGGACCTACAATGAGCAGTTCTTC
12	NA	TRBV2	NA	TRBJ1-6	CASRDQGSPLHF	TGTGCCAGCAGAGACCAGGGTTCACCCCTCCACTTT
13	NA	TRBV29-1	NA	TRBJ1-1	CSVEAGRATEAFF	TGCAGCGTTGAGGCAGGGAGGGCAACTGAAGCTTTCTTT
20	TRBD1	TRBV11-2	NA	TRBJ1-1	CASSLDRTGGGRGLNTEAFF	TGTGCCAGCAGCTTAGATAGGACAGGGGGCGGGAGGGGTTTGAACACTGAAGCTTTCTTT
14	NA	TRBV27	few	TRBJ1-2	CASSLSAQGYGYTF	TGTGCCAGCAGTTTATCGGCGCAGGGATATGGCTACACCTTC
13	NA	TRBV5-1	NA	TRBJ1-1	CASSVSGRPEAFF	TGCGCCAGCAGCGTGTCGGGAAGACCTGAAGCTTTCTTT
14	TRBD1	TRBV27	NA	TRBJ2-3	CASSRTGGLDTQYF	TGTGCCAGCAGCCGGACAGGGGGCCTAGATACGCAGTATTTT
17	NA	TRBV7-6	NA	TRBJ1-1	CASSSGSGRAMNTEAFF	TGTGCCAGCAGTAGCGGATCGGGGAGAGCCATGAACACTGAAGCTTTCTTT
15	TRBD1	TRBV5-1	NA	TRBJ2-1	CASSLTGGWYNEQFF	TGCGCCAGCAGCTTGACAGGGGGCTGGTACAATGAGCAGTTCTTC
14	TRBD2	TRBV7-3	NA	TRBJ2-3	CASSSSGVTDTQYF	TGTGCCAGCAGCTCCAGCGGGGTCACAGATACGCAGTATTTT
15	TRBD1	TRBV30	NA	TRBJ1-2	CASIGGRGLNYGYTF	TGTGCCTCAATTGGCGGAAGGGGGCTCAACTATGGCTACACCTTC
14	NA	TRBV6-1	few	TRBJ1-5	CASSEGRGGQPQHF	TGTGCCAGCAGTGAAGGCAGGGGCGGACAGCCCCAGCATTTT